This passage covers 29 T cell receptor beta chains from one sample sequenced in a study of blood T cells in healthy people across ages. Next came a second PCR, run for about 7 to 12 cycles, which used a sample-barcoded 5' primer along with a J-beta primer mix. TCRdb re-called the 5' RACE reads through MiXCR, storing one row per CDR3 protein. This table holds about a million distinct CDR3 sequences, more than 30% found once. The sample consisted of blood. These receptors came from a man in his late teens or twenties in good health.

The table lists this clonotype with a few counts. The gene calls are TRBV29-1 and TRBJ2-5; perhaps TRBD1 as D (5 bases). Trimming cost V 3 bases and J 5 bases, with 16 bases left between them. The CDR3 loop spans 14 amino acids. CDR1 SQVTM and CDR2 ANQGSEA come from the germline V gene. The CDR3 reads CSVDNAIRQETQYF. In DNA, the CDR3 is TGCAGCGTTGATAATGCGATACGACAGGAGACCCAGTACTTC.

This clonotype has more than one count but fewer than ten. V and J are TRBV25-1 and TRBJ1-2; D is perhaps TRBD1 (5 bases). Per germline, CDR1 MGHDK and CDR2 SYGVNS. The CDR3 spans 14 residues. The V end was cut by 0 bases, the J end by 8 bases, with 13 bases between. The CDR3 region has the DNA TGTGCCAGCAGTGAATATGTGGCAGGGCGCGGCTACACCTTC. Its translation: CASSEYVAGRGYTF.

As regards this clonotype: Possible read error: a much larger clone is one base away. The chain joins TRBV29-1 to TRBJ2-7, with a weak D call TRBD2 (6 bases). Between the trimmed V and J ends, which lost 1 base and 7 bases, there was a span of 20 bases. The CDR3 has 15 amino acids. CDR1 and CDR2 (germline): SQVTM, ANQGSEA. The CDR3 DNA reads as TGCAGCGTTGAAGGGCCTCTAGCGTCGCACAATGAGCAGTACTTC. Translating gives CSVEGPLASHNEQYF.

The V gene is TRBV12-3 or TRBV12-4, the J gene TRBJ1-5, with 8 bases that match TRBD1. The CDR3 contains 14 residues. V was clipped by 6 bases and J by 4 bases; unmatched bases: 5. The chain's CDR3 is CASRKQGENQPQHF. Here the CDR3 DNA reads TGTGCCAGCAGGAAACAGGGGGAGAATCAGCCCCAGCATTTT.

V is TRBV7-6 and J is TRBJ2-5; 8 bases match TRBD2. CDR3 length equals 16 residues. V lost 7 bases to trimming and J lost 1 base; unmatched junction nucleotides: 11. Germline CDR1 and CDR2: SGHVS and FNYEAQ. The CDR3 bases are TGTGCCAGCACCGGCCCGGGGGGGGTGTCCCAAGAGACCCAGTACTTC. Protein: CASTGPGGVSQETQYF.

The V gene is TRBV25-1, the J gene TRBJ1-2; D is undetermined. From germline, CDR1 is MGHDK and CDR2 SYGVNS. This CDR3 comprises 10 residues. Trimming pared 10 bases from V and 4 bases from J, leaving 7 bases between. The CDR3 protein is CATYRYGYTF. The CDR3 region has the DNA TGTGCCACATACCGCTATGGCTACACCTTC.

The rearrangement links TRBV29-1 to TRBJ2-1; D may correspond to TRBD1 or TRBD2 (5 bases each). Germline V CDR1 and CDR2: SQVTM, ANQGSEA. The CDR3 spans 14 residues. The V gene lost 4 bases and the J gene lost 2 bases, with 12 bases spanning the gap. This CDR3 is CSVGWGSPYNEQFF. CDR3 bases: TGCAGCGTTGGTTGGGGGTCCCCCTACAATGAGCAGTTCTTC.

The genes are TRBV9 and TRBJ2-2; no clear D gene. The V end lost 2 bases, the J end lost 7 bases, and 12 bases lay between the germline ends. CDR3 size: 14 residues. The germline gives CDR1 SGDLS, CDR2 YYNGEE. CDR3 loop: CASSVRPNLGELFF. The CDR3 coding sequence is TGTGCCAGCAGCGTGCGACCGAATCTCGGGGAGCTGTTTTTT.

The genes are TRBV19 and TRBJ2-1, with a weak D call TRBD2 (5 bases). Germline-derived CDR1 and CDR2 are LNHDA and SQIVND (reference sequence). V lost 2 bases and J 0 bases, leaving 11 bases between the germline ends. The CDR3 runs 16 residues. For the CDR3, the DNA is TGTGCCAGTAGTATATCCTTCGGAGGCTCCTACAATGAGCAGTTCTTC. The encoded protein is CASSISFGGSYNEQFF. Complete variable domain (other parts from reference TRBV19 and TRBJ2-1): DGGITQSPKYLFRKEGQNVTLSCEQNLNHDAMYWYRQDPGQGLRLIYYSQIVNDFQKGDIAEGYSVSREKKESFPLTVTSAQKNPTAFYLCASSISFGGSYNEQFFGPGTRLTVL.

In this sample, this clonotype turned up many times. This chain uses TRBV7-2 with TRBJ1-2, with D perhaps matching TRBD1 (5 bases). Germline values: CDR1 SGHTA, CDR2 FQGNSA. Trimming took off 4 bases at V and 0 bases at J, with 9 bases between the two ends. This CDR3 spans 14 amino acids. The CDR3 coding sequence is TGTGCCAGCAGCTCAGACAGCTCTAACTATGGCTACACCTTC. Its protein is CASSSDSSNYGYTF.

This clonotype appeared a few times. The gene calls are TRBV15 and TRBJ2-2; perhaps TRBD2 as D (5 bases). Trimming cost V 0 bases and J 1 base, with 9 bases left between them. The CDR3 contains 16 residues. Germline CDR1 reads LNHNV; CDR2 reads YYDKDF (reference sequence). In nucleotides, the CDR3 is TGTGCCACCAGCAGAGAAGGCGGACTGAACACCGGGGAGCTGTTTTTT. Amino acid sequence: CATSREGGLNTGELFF.

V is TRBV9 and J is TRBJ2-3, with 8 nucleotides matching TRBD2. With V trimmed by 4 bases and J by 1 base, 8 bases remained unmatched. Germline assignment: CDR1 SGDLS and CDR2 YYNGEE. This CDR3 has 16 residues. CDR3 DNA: TGTGCCAGCAGCCTGCCGACAGCGGGGGGCACAGATACGCAGTATTTT. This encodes CASSLPTAGGTDTQYF.

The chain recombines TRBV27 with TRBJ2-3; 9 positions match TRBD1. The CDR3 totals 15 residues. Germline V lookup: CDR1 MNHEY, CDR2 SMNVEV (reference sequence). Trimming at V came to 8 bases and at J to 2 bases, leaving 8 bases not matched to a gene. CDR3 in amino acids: CASAGQGTLTDTQYF. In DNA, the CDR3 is TGTGCCAGCGCGGGACAGGGAACTCTCACAGATACGCAGTATTTT.

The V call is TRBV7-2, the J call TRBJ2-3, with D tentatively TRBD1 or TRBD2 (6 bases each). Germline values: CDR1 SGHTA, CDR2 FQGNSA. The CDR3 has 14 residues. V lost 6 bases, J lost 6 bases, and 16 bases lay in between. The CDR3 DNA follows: TGTGCCAGCAGGGTTGTAGGGGGGCCTGATACGCAGTATTTT. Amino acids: CASRVVGGPDTQYF.

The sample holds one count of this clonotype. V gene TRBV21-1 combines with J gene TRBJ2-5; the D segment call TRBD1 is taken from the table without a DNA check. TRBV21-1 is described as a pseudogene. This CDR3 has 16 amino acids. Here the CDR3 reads CASSKGEGQGFHEQYF. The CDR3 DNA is TGTGCCAGCAGCAAAGGCGAGGGACAGGGTTTTCATGAGCAGTACTTC.

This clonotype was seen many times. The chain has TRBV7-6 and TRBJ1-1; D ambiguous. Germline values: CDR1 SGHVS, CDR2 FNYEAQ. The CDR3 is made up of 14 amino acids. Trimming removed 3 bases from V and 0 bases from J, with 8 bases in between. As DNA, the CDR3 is TGTGCCAGCAGCTTGGTAGGGTTGAACACTGAAGCTTTCTTT. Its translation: CASSLVGLNTEAFF.

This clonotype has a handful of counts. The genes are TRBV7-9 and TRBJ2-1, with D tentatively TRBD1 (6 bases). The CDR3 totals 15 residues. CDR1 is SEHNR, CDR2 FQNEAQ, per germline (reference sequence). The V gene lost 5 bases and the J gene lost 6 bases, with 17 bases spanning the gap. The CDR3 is CASSHRTVSGNEQFF. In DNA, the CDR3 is TGTGCCAGCAGCCACCGGACAGTTTCAGGCAATGAGCAGTTCTTC.

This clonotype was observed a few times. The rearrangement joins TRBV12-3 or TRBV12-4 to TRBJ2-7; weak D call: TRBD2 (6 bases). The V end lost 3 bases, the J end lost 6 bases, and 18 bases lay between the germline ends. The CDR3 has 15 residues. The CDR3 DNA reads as TGTGCCAGCAGTTTCCGGGGGATGGGTACGTCCGAGCAGTACTTC. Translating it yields CASSFRGMGTSEQYF.

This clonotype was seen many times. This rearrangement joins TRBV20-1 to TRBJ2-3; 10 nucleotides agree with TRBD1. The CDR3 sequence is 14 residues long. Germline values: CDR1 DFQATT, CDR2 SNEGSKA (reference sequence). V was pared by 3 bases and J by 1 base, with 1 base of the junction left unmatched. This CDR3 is CSARGTGGTDTQYF. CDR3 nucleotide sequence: TGCAGTGCTAGGGGGACAGGGGGCACAGATACGCAGTATTTT.

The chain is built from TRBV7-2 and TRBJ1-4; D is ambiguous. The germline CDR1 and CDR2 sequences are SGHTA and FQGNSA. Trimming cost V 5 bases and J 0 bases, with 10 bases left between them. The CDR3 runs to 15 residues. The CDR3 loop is CASSPIGATNEKLFF. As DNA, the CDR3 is TGTGCCAGCAGCCCCATCGGGGCAACTAATGAAAAACTGTTTTTT. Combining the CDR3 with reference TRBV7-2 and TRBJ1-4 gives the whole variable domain GAGVSQSPSNKVTEKGKDVELRCDPISGHTALYWYRQSLGQGLEFLIYFQGNSAPDKSGLPSDRFSAERTGGSVSTLTIQRTQQEDSAVYLCASSPIGATNEKLFFGSGTQLSVL.

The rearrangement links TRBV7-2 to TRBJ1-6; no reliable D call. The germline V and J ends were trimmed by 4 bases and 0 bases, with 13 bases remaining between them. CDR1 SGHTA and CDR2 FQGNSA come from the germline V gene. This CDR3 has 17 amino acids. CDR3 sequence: CASSSTLLSSYNSPLHF. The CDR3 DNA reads TGTGCCAGCAGCTCTACCTTACTCAGCTCCTATAATTCACCCCTCCACTTT. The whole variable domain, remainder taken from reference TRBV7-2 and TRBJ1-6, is GAGVSQSPSNKVTEKGKDVELRCDPISGHTALYWYRQSLGQGLEFLIYFQGNSAPDKSGLPSDRFSAERTGGSVSTLTIQRTQQEDSAVYLCASSSTLLSSYNSPLHFGNGTRLTVT.

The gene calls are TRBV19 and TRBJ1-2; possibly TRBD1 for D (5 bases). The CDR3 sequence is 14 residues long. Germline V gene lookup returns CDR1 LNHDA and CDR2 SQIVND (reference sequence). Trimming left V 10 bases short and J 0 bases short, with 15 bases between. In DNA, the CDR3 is TGTGCCACCGCAGACAGACACGCTAACTATGGCTACACCTTC. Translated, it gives CATADRHANYGYTF.

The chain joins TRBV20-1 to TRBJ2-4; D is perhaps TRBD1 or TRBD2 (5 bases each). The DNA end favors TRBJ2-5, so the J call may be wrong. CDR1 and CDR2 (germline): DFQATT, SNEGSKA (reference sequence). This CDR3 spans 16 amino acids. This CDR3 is CSATPGFGDRGETQYF. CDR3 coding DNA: TGCAGTGCTACTCCTGGCTTCGGGGACCGGGGAGAGACCCAGTACTTC.

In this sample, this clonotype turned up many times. The DNA for the CDR3 is TGTGCCAGCACCCCGGGACTAGCGGTTTACAATGAGCAGTTCTTC. It encodes CASTPGLAVYNEQFF. This chain uses TRBV12-3 or TRBV12-4 with TRBJ2-1; 11 nucleotides line up with TRBD2. The trim removed 7 bases at V and 4 bases at J, leaving 6 bases unmatched. The CDR3 length is 15 residues.

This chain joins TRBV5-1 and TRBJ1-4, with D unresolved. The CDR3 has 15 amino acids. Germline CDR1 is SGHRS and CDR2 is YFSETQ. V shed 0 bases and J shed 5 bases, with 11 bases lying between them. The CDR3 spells CASSLEAGENEKLFF. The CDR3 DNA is TGCGCCAGCAGCTTGGAGGCAGGCGAAAATGAAAAACTGTTTTTT. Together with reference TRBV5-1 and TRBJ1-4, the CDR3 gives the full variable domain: KAGVTQTPRYLIKTRGQQVTLSCSPISGHRSVSWYQQTPGQGLQFLFEYFSETQRNKGNFPGRFSGRQFSNSRSEMNVSTLELGDSALYLCASSLEAGENEKLFFGSGTQLSVL.

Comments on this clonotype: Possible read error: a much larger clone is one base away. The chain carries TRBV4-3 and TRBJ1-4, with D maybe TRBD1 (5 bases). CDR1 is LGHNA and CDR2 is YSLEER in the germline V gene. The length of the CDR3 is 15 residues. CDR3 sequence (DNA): TGCGCCAGCAGCCAAGACCCAGGGCCTAATGGAAAACTGTTTTTT. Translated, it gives CASSQDPGPNGKLFF.

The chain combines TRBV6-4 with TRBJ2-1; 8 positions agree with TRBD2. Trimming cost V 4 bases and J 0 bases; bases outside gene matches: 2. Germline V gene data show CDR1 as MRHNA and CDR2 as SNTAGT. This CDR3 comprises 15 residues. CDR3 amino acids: CASSGAGDSYNEQFF. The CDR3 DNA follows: TGTGCCAGCAGTGGAGCGGGGGACTCCTACAATGAGCAGTTCTTC.

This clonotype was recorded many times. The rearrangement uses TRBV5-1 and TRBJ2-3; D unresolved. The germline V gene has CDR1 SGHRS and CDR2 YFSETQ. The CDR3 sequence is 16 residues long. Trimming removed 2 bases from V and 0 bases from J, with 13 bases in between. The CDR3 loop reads CASSFYVTPSTDTQYF. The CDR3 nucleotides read TGCGCCAGCAGCTTTTACGTGACCCCCAGCACAGATACGCAGTATTTT.

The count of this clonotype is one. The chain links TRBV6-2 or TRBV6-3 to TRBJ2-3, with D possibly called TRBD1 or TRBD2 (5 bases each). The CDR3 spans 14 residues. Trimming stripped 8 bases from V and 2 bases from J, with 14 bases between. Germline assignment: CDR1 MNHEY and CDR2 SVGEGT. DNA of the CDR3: TGTGCCAGCCCCTGGGACGGGCACACAGATACGCAGTATTTT. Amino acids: CASPWDGHTDTQYF.